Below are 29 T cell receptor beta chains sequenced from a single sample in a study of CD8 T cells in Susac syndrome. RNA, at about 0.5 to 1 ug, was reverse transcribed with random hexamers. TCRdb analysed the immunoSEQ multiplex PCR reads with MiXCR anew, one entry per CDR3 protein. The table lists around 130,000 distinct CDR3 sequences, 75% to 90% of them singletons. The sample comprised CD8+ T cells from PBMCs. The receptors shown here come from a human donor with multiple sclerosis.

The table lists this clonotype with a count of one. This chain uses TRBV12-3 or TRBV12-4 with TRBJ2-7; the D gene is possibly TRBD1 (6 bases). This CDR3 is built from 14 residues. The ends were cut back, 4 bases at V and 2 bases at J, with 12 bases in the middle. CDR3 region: CASSSNRVTYEQYF. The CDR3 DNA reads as TGTGCCAGCAGTTCAAACAGGGTAACCTACGAGCAGTACTTC.

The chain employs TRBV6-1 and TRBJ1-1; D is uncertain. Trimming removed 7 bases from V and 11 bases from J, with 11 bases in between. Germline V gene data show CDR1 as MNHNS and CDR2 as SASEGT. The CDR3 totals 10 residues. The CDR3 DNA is TGTGCCAGCAATATGGAACAGGCTTTCTTT. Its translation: CASNMEQAFF.

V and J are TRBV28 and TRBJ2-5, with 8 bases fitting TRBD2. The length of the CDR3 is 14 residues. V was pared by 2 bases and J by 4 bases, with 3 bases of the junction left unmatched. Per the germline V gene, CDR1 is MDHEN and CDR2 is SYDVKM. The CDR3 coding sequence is TGTGCCAGCAGTTTACGGGGGGGCCCAGAGACCCAGTACTTC. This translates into CASSLRGGPETQYF.

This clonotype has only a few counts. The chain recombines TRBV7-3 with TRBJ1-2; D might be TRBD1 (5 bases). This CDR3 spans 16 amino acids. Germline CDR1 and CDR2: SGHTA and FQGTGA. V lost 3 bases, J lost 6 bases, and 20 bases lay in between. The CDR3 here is CASSFRTLGLKDGYTF. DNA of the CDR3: TGTGCCAGCAGCTTTAGGACTCTGGGGCTAAAGGATGGCTACACCTTC. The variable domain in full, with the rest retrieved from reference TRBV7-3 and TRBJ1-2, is GAGVSQTPSNKVTEKGKYVELRCDPISGHTALYWYRQSLGQGPEFLIYFQGTGAADDSGLPNDRFFAVRPEGSVSTLKIQRTERGDSAVYLCASSFRTLGLKDGYTFGSGTRLTVV.

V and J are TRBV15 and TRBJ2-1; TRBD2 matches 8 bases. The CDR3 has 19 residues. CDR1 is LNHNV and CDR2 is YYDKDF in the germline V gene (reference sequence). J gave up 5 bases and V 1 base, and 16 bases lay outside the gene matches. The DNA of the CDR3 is TGTGCCACCAGCAGAGCAGAACTAGCGGAGGAGGGGACGGACAATGAGCAGTTCTTC. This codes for CATSRAELAEEGTDNEQFF.

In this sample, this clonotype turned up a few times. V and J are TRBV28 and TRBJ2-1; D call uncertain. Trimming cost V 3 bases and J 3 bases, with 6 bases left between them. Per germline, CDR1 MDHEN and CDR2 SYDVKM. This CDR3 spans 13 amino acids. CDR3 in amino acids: CASSFGVYNEQFF. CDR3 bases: TGTGCCAGCAGTTTTGGAGTCTACAATGAGCAGTTCTTC.

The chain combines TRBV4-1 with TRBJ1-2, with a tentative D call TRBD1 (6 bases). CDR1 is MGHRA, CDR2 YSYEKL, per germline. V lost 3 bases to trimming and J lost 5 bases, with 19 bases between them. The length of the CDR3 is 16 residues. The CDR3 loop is CASSHYRVQGGYGYTF. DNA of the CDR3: TGCGCCAGCAGCCACTACAGGGTTCAGGGAGGTTATGGCTACACCTTC.

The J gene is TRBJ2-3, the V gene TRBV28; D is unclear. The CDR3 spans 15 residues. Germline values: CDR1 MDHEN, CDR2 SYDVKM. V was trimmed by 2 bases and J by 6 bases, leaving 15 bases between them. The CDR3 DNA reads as TGTGCCAGCAGTTTAATTTCCCAGCATCGGGATACGCAGTATTTT. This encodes CASSLISQHRDTQYF.

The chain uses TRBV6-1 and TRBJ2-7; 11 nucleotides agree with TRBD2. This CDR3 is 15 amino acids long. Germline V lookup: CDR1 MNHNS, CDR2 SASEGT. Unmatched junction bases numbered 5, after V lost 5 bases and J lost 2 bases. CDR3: CASSFPLAGAYEQYV. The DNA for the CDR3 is TGTGCCAGCAGTTTCCCACTAGCGGGAGCCTACGAGCAGTACGTC.

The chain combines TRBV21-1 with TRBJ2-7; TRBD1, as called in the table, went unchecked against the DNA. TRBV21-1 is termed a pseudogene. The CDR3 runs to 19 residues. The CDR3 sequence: CASSKVIPGPPREIYEQYV. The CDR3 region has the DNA TGTGCCAGCAGCAAAGTAATTCCGGGACCCCCCAGGGAGATCTACGAGCAGTACGTC.

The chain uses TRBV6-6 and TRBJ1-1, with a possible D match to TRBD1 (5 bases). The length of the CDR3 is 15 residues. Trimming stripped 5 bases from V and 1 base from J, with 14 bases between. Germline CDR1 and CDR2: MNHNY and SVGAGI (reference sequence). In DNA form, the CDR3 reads TGTGCCAGCAGTCGAGACGGGGCGTGGAACACTGAAGCTTTCTTT. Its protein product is CASSRDGAWNTEAFF.

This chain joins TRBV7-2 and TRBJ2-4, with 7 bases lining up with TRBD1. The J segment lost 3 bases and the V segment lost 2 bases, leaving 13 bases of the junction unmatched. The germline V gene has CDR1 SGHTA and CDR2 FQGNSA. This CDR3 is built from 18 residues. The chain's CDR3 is CASSLSTGKFADKNIQYF. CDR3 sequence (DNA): TGTGCCAGCAGCTTATCGACAGGGAAGTTTGCGGACAAAAACATTCAGTACTTC.

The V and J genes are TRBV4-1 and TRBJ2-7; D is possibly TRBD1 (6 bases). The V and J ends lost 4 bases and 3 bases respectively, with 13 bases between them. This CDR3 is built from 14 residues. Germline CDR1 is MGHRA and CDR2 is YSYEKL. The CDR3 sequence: CASSPGQTNYEQYF. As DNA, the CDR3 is TGCGCCAGCAGCCCCGGACAGACAAACTACGAGCAGTACTTC.

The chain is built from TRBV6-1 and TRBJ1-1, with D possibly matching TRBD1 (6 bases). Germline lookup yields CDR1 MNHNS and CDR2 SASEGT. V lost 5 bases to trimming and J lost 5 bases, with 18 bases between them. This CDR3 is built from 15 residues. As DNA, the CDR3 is TGTGCCAGCAGTCCACCACAGGGCCCCGGGACTGAAGCTTTCTTT. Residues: CASSPPQGPGTEAFF.

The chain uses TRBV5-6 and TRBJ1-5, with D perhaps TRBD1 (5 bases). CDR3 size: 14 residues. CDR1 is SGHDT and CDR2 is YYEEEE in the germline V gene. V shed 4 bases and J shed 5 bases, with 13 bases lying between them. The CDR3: CASSAGREYQPQHF. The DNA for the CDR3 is TGTGCCAGCAGCGCAGGGAGGGAGTATCAGCCCCAGCATTTT.

The CDR3 coding sequence is TGCAGTGCTAGAGATATAATCGAAACCGCCTACGAGCAGTACTTC. It is translated as CSARDIIETAYEQYF. The J gene is TRBJ2-7, the V gene TRBV20-1; no reliable D call. V lost 0 bases, J lost 2 bases, and 14 bases lay in between. The germline V gene has CDR1 DFQATT and CDR2 SNEGSKA (reference sequence). The CDR3 extends over 15 amino acids.

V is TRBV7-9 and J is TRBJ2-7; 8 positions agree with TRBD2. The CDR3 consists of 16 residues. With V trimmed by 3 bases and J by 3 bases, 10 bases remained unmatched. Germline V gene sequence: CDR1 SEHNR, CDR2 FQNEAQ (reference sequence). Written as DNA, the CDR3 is TGTGCCAGCAGCTTGTCATACGGACTAGCAGGCTACGAGCAGTACGTC. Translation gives CASSLSYGLAGYEQYV.

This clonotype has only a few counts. CDR3 sequence (DNA): TGTGCCAGCAGTGCGACTAGCACCGGGGAGCTGTTTTTT. It codes for CASSATSTGELFF. V gene TRBV27 combines with J gene TRBJ2-2; tentative D call: TRBD2 (6 bases). Trimming left V 5 bases short and J 4 bases short, with 8 bases between. The germline CDR1 and CDR2 sequences are MNHEY and SMNVEV (reference sequence). This CDR3 is 13 amino acids long.

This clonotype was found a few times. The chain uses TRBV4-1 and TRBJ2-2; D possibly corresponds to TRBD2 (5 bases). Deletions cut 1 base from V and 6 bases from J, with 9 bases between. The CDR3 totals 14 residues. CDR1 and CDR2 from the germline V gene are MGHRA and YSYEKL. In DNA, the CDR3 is TGCGCCAGCAGCCAAGCGAGCGGCTCCGGGGAGCTGTTTTTT. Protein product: CASSQASGSGELFF.

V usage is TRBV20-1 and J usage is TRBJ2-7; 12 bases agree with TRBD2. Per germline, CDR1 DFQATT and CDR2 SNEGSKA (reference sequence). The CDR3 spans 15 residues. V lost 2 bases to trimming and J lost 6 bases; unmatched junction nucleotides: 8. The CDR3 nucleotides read TGCAGTGCTAGATGGATACTAGCGGGGGGTGCCGAGCAGTACTTC. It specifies CSARWILAGGAEQYF.

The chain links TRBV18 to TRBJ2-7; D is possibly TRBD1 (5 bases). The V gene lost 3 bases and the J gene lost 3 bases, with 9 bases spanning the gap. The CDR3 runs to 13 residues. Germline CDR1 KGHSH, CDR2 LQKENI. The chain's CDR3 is CASSPTDSYEQYF. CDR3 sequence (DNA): TGTGCCAGCTCACCCACCGACAGCTACGAGCAGTACTTC.

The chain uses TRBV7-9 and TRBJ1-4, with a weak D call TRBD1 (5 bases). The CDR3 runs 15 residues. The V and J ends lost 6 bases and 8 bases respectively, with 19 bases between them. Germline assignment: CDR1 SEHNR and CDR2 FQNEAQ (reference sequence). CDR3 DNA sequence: TGTGCCAGCAGTATTCCCTGGGGACGACAGGAAAAACTGTTTTTT. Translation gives CASSIPWGRQEKLFF.

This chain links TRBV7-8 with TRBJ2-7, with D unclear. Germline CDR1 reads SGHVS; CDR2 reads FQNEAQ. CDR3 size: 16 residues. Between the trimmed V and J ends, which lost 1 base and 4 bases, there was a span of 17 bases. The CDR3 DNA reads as TGTGCCAGCAGCTTAGATGGGTCAGGTGTATCATACGAGCAGTACGTC. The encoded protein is CASSLDGSGVSYEQYV.

The CDR3 DNA is TGTGCCAGCAGTGAAGGGGGGACTAGCGTGTTTGAGCAGTTCTTC. It is translated as CASSEGGTSVFEQFF. V usage is TRBV2 and J usage is TRBJ2-1; 10 bases line up with TRBD2. Germline V gene data show CDR1 as SNHLY and CDR2 as FYNNEI. The CDR3 covers 15 residues. With 1 base clipped from V and 9 bases from J, the junction kept 6 bases outside the gene matches.

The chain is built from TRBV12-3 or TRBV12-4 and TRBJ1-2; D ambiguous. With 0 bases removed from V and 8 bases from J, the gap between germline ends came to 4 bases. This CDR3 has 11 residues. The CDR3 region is CASSLADGYTF. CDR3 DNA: TGTGCCAGCAGTTTAGCGGACGGCTACACCTTC.

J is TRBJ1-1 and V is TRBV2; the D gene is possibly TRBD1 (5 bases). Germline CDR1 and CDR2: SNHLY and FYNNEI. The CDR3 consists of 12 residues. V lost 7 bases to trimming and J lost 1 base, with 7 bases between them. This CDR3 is CASMGENTEAFF. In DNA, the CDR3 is TGTGCCAGCATGGGGGAGAACACTGAAGCTTTCTTT.

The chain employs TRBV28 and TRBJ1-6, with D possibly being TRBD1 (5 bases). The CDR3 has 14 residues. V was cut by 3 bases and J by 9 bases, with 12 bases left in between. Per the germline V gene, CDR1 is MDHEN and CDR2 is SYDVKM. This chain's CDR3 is CASSFRGGISPLHF. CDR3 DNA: TGTGCCAGCAGTTTTCGGGGGGGTATTTCACCCCTCCACTTT.

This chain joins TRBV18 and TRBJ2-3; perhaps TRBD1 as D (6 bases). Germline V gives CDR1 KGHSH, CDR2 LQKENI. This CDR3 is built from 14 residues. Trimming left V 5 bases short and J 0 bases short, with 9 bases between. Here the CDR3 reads CASSVTGSTDTQYF. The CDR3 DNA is TGTGCCAGCTCAGTCACAGGGAGCACAGATACGCAGTATTTT.

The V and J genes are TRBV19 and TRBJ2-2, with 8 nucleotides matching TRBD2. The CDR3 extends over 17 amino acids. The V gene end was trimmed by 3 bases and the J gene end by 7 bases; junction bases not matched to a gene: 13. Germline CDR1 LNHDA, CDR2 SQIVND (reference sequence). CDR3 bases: TGTGCCAGTAGTATCATAGCGGGATCGCCGCGCGGCGGGGAGCTGTTTTTT. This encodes CASSIIAGSPRGGELFF.